The 30 T cell receptor beta chains below come from one sample, sequenced in a study of T cells after yellow fever vaccination (dated by TCRdb to the late 2010s). To prepare the library, 5' RACE was applied. Sequencing was carried out with an Illumina HiSeq 2500. TCRdb applied fastp at Q25 and MiXCR to the public reads, then kept only in-frame beta chains. Rows with one shared CDR3 protein collapse into an entry with the most common genes and DNA. This sample gives 500,000 to 650,000 distinct CDR3 sequences in total; around an eighth of them show up just once. About 15% of the sample is taken by the ten largest. Interpreted using the paper, the treatment or condition label stands for: live attenuated yellow fever vaccine strain. The sequencing used PBMCs, collected on the day of the yellow fever booster vaccination. The receptors shown here come from a man under 40 who received the YFV17D yellow fever vaccine.

This clonotype has a handful of counts. The chain combines TRBV2 with TRBJ2-6, with a tentative D call TRBD2 (6 bases). Germline values: CDR1 SNHLY, CDR2 FYNNEI. Between the trimmed V and J ends, which lost 7 bases and 1 base, there was a span of 11 bases. The CDR3 is made up of 15 amino acids. The CDR3 is CASKKEGSGANVLTF. As DNA, the CDR3 is TGTGCCAGCAAAAAGGAGGGTTCTGGGGCCAACGTCCTGACTTTC.

Ten or more counts support this clonotype. The chain links TRBV12-3 or TRBV12-4 to TRBJ2-1; D is unclear. This CDR3 spans 14 amino acids. Between the trimmed V and J ends, which lost 3 bases and 7 bases, there was a span of 13 bases. As DNA, the CDR3 is TGTGCCAGCAGTTTGAGCGTAACCCTGAATGAGCAGTTCTTC. It is translated as CASSLSVTLNEQFF.

This clonotype was observed a few times. V and J are TRBV3-1 and TRBJ2-2, with D unclear. Germline CDR1 is LGHDT and CDR2 is YNNKEL (reference sequence). This CDR3 comprises 13 residues. V was pared by 3 bases and J by 4 bases, with 6 bases between. The CDR3 here is CASSQHRTGELFF. CDR3 DNA sequence: TGTGCCAGCAGCCAGCACCGCACCGGGGAGCTGTTTTTT. The whole variable domain, remainder taken from reference TRBV3-1 and TRBJ2-2, is DTAVSQTPKYLVTQMGNDKSIKCEQNLGHDTMYWYKQDSKKFLKIMFSYNNKELIINETVPNRFSPKSPDKAHLNLHINSLELGDSAVYFCASSQHRTGELFFGEGSRLTVL.

The chain recombines TRBV2 with TRBJ2-2, with D perhaps matching TRBD1 (6 bases). Trimming removed 6 bases from V and 5 bases from J, with 16 bases in between. This CDR3 comprises 15 residues. In germline, CDR1 is SNHLY, CDR2 FYNNEI. The CDR3: CASRETGLKTGELFF. The CDR3 nucleotides read TGTGCCAGCAGGGAGACAGGCTTAAAGACCGGGGAGCTGTTTTTT.

CDR3 DNA sequence: TGTGCCAGCAGCTTAGGGCTAGCGGAGATGGGCACCGGGGAGCTGTTTTTT. Its protein is CASSLGLAEMGTGELFF. This chain links TRBV13 with TRBJ2-2; TRBD2 agrees at 7 bases. CDR3 size: 17 residues. The trim removed 0 bases at V and 4 bases at J, leaving 8 bases unmatched. Germline lookup yields CDR1 PRHDT and CDR2 FYEKMQ (reference sequence).

The chain carries TRBV19 and TRBJ1-2; D is unresolved. Germline-derived CDR1 and CDR2 are LNHDA and SQIVND (reference sequence). This CDR3 has 12 residues. The V and J ends lost 4 bases and 3 bases respectively, with 6 bases between them. The CDR3 nucleotides read TGTGCCAGTAGTAGGAAAGACTATGGCTACACCTTC. Protein product: CASSRKDYGYTF.

This clonotype appeared a few times. V gene TRBV12-3 or TRBV12-4 combines with J gene TRBJ2-7; tentatively, D is TRBD2 (5 bases). Deletions cut 4 bases from V and 3 bases from J, with 13 bases between. This CDR3 spans 14 amino acids. This CDR3 reads CASSSSGINYEQYF. The DNA of the CDR3 is TGTGCCAGCAGTTCCTCCGGGATAAACTACGAGCAGTACTTC.

This clonotype has more than one count but fewer than ten. The chain has TRBV9 and TRBJ1-2; D ambiguous. Germline CDR1 SGDLS, CDR2 YYNGEE. The ends were cut back, 0 bases at V and 3 bases at J, with 12 bases in the middle. The CDR3 extends over 15 amino acids. This CDR3 is CASSVALVPDYGYTF. In nucleotides, the CDR3 is TGTGCCAGCAGCGTAGCTCTGGTGCCGGACTATGGCTACACCTTC. The entire variable domain, with the rest obtained from reference TRBV9 and TRBJ1-2, is as follows: DSGVTQTPKHLITATGQRVTLRCSPRSGDLSVYWYQQSLDQGLQFLIQYYNGEERAKGNILERFSAQQFPDLHSELNLSSLELGDSALYFCASSVALVPDYGYTFGSGTRLTVV.

This clonotype has just a few counts. This rearrangement joins TRBV7-9 to TRBJ1-1; D uncertain. Trimming pared 1 base from V and 0 bases from J, leaving 12 bases between. From germline, CDR1 is SEHNR and CDR2 FQNEAQ (reference sequence). The CDR3 length is 16 residues. The CDR3 reads CASSLGVGELNTEAFF. In DNA, the CDR3 is TGTGCCAGCAGCTTAGGGGTTGGGGAGTTGAACACTGAAGCTTTCTTT.

A few counts support this clonotype. The chain joins TRBV5-1 to TRBJ2-7; D could derive from TRBD1 or TRBD2 (5 bases each). The CDR3 loop spans 13 amino acids. CDR1 is SGHRS and CDR2 is YFSETQ in the germline V gene. Trimming left V 4 bases short and J 2 bases short, with 10 bases between. The CDR3 region is CASSPMGAYEQYF. As DNA, the CDR3 is TGCGCCAGCAGCCCCATGGGGGCCTACGAGCAGTACTTC.

The sample holds a few counts of this clonotype. The chain couples TRBV6-1 to TRBJ2-3, with D perhaps matching TRBD1 (6 bases). The V and J ends lost 5 bases and 0 bases respectively, with 21 bases between them. This CDR3 contains 18 residues. Germline V lookup: CDR1 MNHNS, CDR2 SASEGT. Here the CDR3 reads CASSPGRNMGASTDTQYF. The CDR3, as DNA: TGTGCCAGCAGTCCGGGACGGAACATGGGGGCTAGCACAGATACGCAGTATTTT.

The chain uses TRBV7-2 and TRBJ2-5, with TRBD2 identical over 13 bases. Germline lookup yields CDR1 SGHTA and CDR2 FQGNSA. This CDR3 has 16 amino acids. V gave up 1 base and J gave up 5 bases; unmatched junction bases: 4. CDR3 DNA sequence: TGTGCCAGCAGCTTAGGCGGACTAGCGGGAGTTGAGACCCAGTACTTC. It encodes CASSLGGLAGVETQYF.

A few counts support this clonotype. V gene TRBV20-1 combines with J gene TRBJ2-7; 11 bases line up with TRBD2. The V gene's germline CDR1 is DFQATT and CDR2 SNEGSKA (reference sequence). CDR3 length: 15 amino acids. The ends lost 0 bases at V and 4 bases at J; junction bases unmatched: 5. The CDR3 sequence: CSAREPSGRLYEQYF. As DNA, the CDR3 is TGCAGTGCTAGAGAACCTAGCGGGAGGTTGTACGAGCAGTACTTC.

J is TRBJ2-3 and V is TRBV5-4; 8 bases are shared with TRBD2. V lost 2 bases and J lost 6; bases outside the gene matches: 20. The CDR3 length is 19 residues. Germline V gene lookup returns CDR1 SGHNT and CDR2 YYREEE (reference sequence). CDR3 sequence: CASSFNPSSRGGLGDTQYF. The DNA of the CDR3 is TGTGCCAGCAGCTTCAACCCCTCTTCCCGGGGGGGACTGGGTGATACGCAGTATTTT.

This clonotype was counted a few times. The rearrangement joins TRBV5-1 to TRBJ1-1, with 8 bases that match TRBD1. The V and J ends lost 2 bases and 5 bases, in that order; junction bases with no gene match: 8. CDR1 and CDR2 from the germline V gene are SGHRS and YFSETQ. This CDR3 spans 15 amino acids. CDR3 sequence reads: CASSFSGGAGTEAFF. The CDR3 bases are TGCGCCAGCAGCTTTTCAGGGGGCGCGGGAACTGAAGCTTTCTTT.

This sequence joins TRBV7-2 and TRBJ2-1; D is unresolved. V lost 4 bases, J lost 5 bases, and 6 bases lay in between. CDR3 length: 12 residues. Germline lookup yields CDR1 SGHTA and CDR2 FQGNSA. CDR3 DNA sequence: TGTGCCAGCAGCTCCCAGCACAATGAGCAGTTCTTC. Translation gives CASSSQHNEQFF.

A few counts support this clonotype. The V gene is TRBV20-1, the J gene TRBJ2-7; TRBD1 matches 10 bases. The CDR3 contains 15 residues. Germline V lookup: CDR1 DFQATT, CDR2 SNEGSKA (reference sequence). The V segment lost 5 bases and the J segment 0 bases; nucleotides outside the gene matches: 7. The CDR3 region is CSAFRRDRGSYEQYF. For the CDR3, the DNA is TGCAGTGCTTTTCGCCGGGACAGGGGCTCCTACGAGCAGTACTTC.

This clonotype was detected a few times. The chain uses TRBV30 and TRBJ2-7; D is ambiguous. Germline CDR1 GTSNPN, CDR2 SVGIG (reference sequence). There are 11 residues in the CDR3. Deletions cut 1 base from V and 6 bases from J, with 7 bases between. CDR3 in amino acids: CAWSGRGEQYF. CDR3 sequence (DNA): TGTGCCTGGAGTGGTCGTGGCGAGCAGTACTTC.

This clonotype was counted a single time. The CDR3 DNA reads TGTGCCAGCTCACCGAGGACGACAGCTAACACCGGGGAGCTGTTTTTT. Its translation: CASSPRTTANTGELFF. The rearrangement links TRBV18 to TRBJ2-2; maybe TRBD1 (5 bases). This CDR3 comprises 16 residues. V was cut by 3 bases and J by 2 bases, with 13 bases left in between. Germline CDR1 reads KGHSH; CDR2 reads LQKENI.

This chain connects TRBV7-2 to TRBJ2-7; D remains unclear. V was cut by 2 bases and J by 5 bases, with 10 bases left in between. The CDR3 length is 13 residues. Germline CDR1 is SGHTA and CDR2 is FQGNSA. The CDR3 reads CASSLSRFDEQYF. Here the CDR3 DNA reads TGTGCCAGCAGCTTATCCAGGTTCGACGAGCAGTACTTC.

The V call is TRBV11-2, the J call TRBJ2-1, with TRBD2 matching 11 bases. V dropped 7 bases and J dropped 7; count of bases not matched to a gene: 3. The CDR3 contains 13 residues. Germline loops: CDR1 SGHAT, CDR2 FQNNGV. CDR3 coding DNA: TGTGCCAGCAAGGTAGCGGGAGGGAATGAGCAGTTCTTC. It yields the protein CASKVAGGNEQFF.

This clonotype was found a few times. The chain is built from TRBV10-2 and TRBJ2-4; a weak D match, TRBD1 (7 bases). Germline V gene data show CDR1 as WSHSY and CDR2 as SAAADI. V was clipped by 5 bases and J by 5 bases, with 13 bases between them. This CDR3 comprises 14 residues. In DNA form, the CDR3 reads TGCGCCAGCAGTCAGGGGGGTCATCAAAACATTCAGTACTTC. Encoded protein: CASSQGGHQNIQYF.

This clonotype has only a few counts. The chain carries TRBV14 and TRBJ2-5; D gene unclear. Trimming cost V 2 bases and J 2 bases, with 9 bases left between them. Germline assignment: CDR1 SGHDN and CDR2 FVKESK. The CDR3 length is 14 residues. The CDR3 bases are TGTGCCAGCAGCCAAAAGTATCAACAAGAGACCCAGTACTTC. Translating gives CASSQKYQQETQYF.

The chain's CDR3 is CASSIGAVRGQAFF. The CDR3 DNA sequence: TGTGCCAGTAGTATAGGGGCTGTGAGGGGGCAAGCTTTCTTT. This chain uses TRBV19 with TRBJ1-1; 7 bases line up with TRBD1. The V gene's germline CDR1 is LNHDA and CDR2 SQIVND (reference sequence). The CDR3 is 14 residues long. Trimming cost V 1 base and J 9 bases; bases outside gene matches: 8.

This clonotype has at least ten counts. The CDR3 DNA is TGTGCCAGCAGCCTCGGACAGGGGGCAATCTACGAGCAGTACTTC. Encoded protein: CASSLGQGAIYEQYF. This chain uses TRBV7-9 with TRBJ2-7; 11 nucleotides line up with TRBD1. Trimming removed 5 bases from V and 3 bases from J; junction bases left unmatched: 6. CDR3 size: 15 residues. The germline V gene has CDR1 SEHNR and CDR2 FQNEAQ (reference sequence).

Many counts were recorded for this clonotype. This chain uses TRBV20-1 with TRBJ2-7; tentative D call: TRBD2 (5 bases). The CDR3 is 11 residues long. V gave up 3 bases and J gave up 4 bases, with 7 bases separating them. Germline V gene sequence: CDR1 DFQATT, CDR2 SNEGSKA (reference sequence). CDR3 sequence: CSARRAYEQYF. In DNA, the CDR3 is TGCAGTGCTAGGCGGGCATACGAGCAGTACTTC.

This clonotype has at least ten counts. V is TRBV29-1 and J is TRBJ1-1, with 10 bases fitting TRBD1. The CDR3 is 14 amino acids. In germline, CDR1 is SQVTM, CDR2 ANQGSEA. J was trimmed by 5 bases and V by 6 bases; bases with no gene match: 9. CDR3 bases: TGCAGCGTCCTCCGGGACAGGGGAAGTACTGAAGCTTTCTTT. Residues: CSVLRDRGSTEAFF.

This clonotype was counted between two and nine times. The chain joins TRBV4-1 to TRBJ1-5; D gene unclear. The V gene lost 3 bases and the J gene lost 2 bases, with 8 bases spanning the gap. This CDR3 has 14 amino acids. The germline gives CDR1 MGHRA, CDR2 YSYEKL. CDR3 loop: CASSHIDGNQPQHF. For the CDR3, the DNA is TGCGCCAGCAGCCACATCGACGGCAATCAGCCCCAGCATTTT.

This clonotype has just a few counts. The rearrangement links TRBV19 to TRBJ2-4, with 8 bases identical to TRBD1. The CDR3 contains 13 residues. The V gene's germline CDR1 is LNHDA and CDR2 SQIVND (reference sequence). Germline trimming cut 6 bases from V and 7 bases from J; bases unmatched to any gene: 5. CDR3 protein: CASSRQGRNIQYF. CDR3 nucleotide sequence: TGTGCCAGTAGCAGACAGGGGAGGAACATTCAGTACTTC. The whole variable domain, filled in from reference TRBV19 and TRBJ2-4, reads DGGITQSPKYLFRKEGQNVTLSCEQNLNHDAMYWYRQDPGQGLRLIYYSQIVNDFQKGDIAEGYSVSREKKESFPLTVTSAQKNPTAFYLCASSRQGRNIQYFGAGTRLSVL.

This sequence joins TRBV7-2 and TRBJ2-7; no clear D gene. V gave up 0 bases and J gave up 6 bases, with 9 bases separating them. Germline V gene data show CDR1 as SGHTA and CDR2 as FQGNSA. The CDR3 loop spans 13 amino acids. Here the CDR3 DNA reads TGTGCCAGCAGCTTAGCCCCGCACCGCGAGCAGTACTTC. It encodes CASSLAPHREQYF.